These 32 T cell receptor beta chains were all obtained from the same sample, sequenced in a study of T cells in Graves' hyperthyroidism and ophthalmopathy. RNA transcripts were the template for amplifying TCR beta CDR3 regions. Initially, a first-round RT-PCR of the TCR CDR3 employed the HTBI primer set. MiXCR was run by TCRdb on the multiplex PCR reads, yielding one entry per CDR3 protein. The sample has 600,000 to 700,000 distinct CDR3 sequences; less than 45% are singletons. Sequencing was performed on peripheral blood or thyroid tissue (not recorded which). Every receptor here comes from an adult man with Graves' disease, either hyperthyroidism or ophthalmopathy (not recorded which).

This chain uses TRBV5-1 with TRBJ1-5; D is possibly TRBD1 (5 bases). Trimming took off 5 bases at V and 0 bases at J, with 12 bases between the two ends. This CDR3 contains 15 residues. Germline assignment: CDR1 SGHRS and CDR2 YFSETQ. As DNA, the CDR3 is TGCGCCAGCAGTCCGGACGGACATAGCAATCAGCCCCAGCATTTT. This gives the protein CASSPDGHSNQPQHF.

This clonotype was seen repeatedly, ten times or more. This rearrangement joins TRBV10-3 to TRBJ1-1, with D uncertain. The V gene's germline CDR1 is ENHRY and CDR2 SYGVKD. V lost 4 bases and J lost 1, with 7 bases in between. The CDR3 is made up of 13 amino acids. DNA for the CDR3: TGTGCCATCAGTGGGGAGGCGAACACTGAAGCTTTCTTT. Protein: CAISGEANTEAFF.

This rearrangement joins TRBV25-1 to TRBJ2-5; 13 bases agree with TRBD2. The trim removed 8 bases at V and 6 bases at J, leaving 6 bases unmatched. Germline CDR1 is MGHDK and CDR2 is SYGVNS. The CDR3 is 14 residues long. CDR3 amino acids: CASDWTSGGQTQYF. In DNA, the CDR3 is TGTGCCAGCGATTGGACTAGCGGGGGTCAGACCCAGTACTTC.

The chain joins TRBV6-6 to TRBJ1-2; 10 nucleotides agree with TRBD1. This CDR3 has 15 amino acids. J gave up 7 bases and V 7 bases, and 12 bases lay outside the gene matches. Germline V lookup: CDR1 MNHNY, CDR2 SVGAGI (reference sequence). CDR3 sequence: CASILGQGVGRGYTF. The CDR3 DNA follows: TGTGCCAGCATCCTCGGACAGGGGGTCGGACGTGGCTACACCTTC.

The chain links TRBV2 to TRBJ1-4, with unresolved D. The CDR3 extends over 13 amino acids. V was shortened by 8 bases and J by 2 bases, with 9 bases between the two germline ends. Germline lookup yields CDR1 SNHLY and CDR2 FYNNEI. CDR3 nucleotides: TGTGCCAGCCTAGGACTTACTAATGAAAAACTGTTTTTT. This gives the protein CASLGLTNEKLFF.

The gene calls are TRBV19 and TRBJ1-3; D remains ambiguous. The CDR3 has 15 residues. Germline lookup yields CDR1 LNHDA and CDR2 SQIVND (reference sequence). Trimming cost V 5 bases and J 0 bases, with 11 bases left between them. The CDR3: CASSPRAHSGNTIYF. As DNA, the CDR3 is TGTGCCAGTAGTCCACGGGCCCACTCTGGAAACACCATATATTTT.

The table lists this clonotype with a few counts. This chain uses TRBV7-8 with TRBJ2-7; TRBD2 matches 10 bases. V was pared by 4 bases and J by 1 base, with 7 bases of the junction left unmatched. This CDR3 has 16 residues. From germline, CDR1 is SGHVS and CDR2 FQNEAQ. The CDR3 loop is CASSSVSGGPSYEQYF. The CDR3 nucleotides are TGTGCCAGCAGCTCCGTTAGCGGGGGGCCTTCCTACGAGCAGTACTTC. Filled out from reference TRBV7-8 and TRBJ2-7, the complete variable domain reads GAGVSQSPRYKVAKRGQDVALRCDPISGHVSLFWYQQALGQGPEFLTYFQNEAQLDKSGLPSDRFFAERPEGSVSTLKIQRTQQEDSAVYLCASSSVSGGPSYEQYFGPGTRLTVT.

This chain connects TRBV20-1 to TRBJ2-5; a weak D match, TRBD1 (5 bases). The CDR3 totals 13 residues. V lost 4 bases and J lost 5, with 14 bases in between. The V gene's germline CDR1 is DFQATT and CDR2 SNEGSKA (reference sequence). This chain's CDR3 is CSAKPGMAETQYF. CDR3 nucleotide sequence: TGCAGTGCTAAGCCAGGGATGGCCGAGACCCAGTACTTC.

A few counts support this clonotype. CDR3 nucleotide sequence: TGTGCCAGCAGCTTGGGACTTACAGGGCCCATGAACACTGAAGCTTTCTTT. This translates into CASSLGLTGPMNTEAFF. J is TRBJ1-1 and V is TRBV7-9; TRBD1 is a possible D gene (6 bases). The CDR3 is 17 residues long. Germline CDR1 and CDR2: SEHNR and FQNEAQ (reference sequence). V dropped 3 bases and J dropped 0 bases, with 17 bases sitting between them.

This clonotype appeared a few times. The V and J genes are TRBV7-9 and TRBJ2-7, with unresolved D. The CDR3 contains 16 residues. Germline-derived CDR1 and CDR2 are SEHNR and FQNEAQ (reference sequence). V dropped 1 base and J dropped 0 bases, with 13 bases sitting between them. In DNA form, the CDR3 reads TGTGCCAGCAGCTTAGGTGGCCCAGGTGACTCCTACGAGCAGTACTTC. Translated, it gives CASSLGGPGDSYEQYF.

This clonotype was picked up a small number of times. This sequence joins TRBV19 and TRBJ1-4; 7 nucleotides match TRBD1. The CDR3 loop spans 14 amino acids. J lost 7 bases, V lost 5 bases, and 7 bases had no gene match. Germline V lookup: CDR1 LNHDA, CDR2 SQIVND (reference sequence). The CDR3 region has the DNA TGTGCCAGTAGTGGGACCGGGACAGTTGAAAAACTGTTTTTT. Protein: CASSGTGTVEKLFF. Full variable domain (remainder filled in from reference TRBV19 and TRBJ1-4): DGGITQSPKYLFRKEGQNVTLSCEQNLNHDAMYWYRQDPGQGLRLIYYSQIVNDFQKGDIAEGYSVSREKKESFPLTVTSAQKNPTAFYLCASSGTGTVEKLFFGSGTQLSVL.

This clonotype was picked up one time. The rearrangement joins TRBV24-1 to TRBJ2-5, with no clear D. Trimming took 5 bases from V and 9 from J, leaving 12 bases between them. CDR3 length: 12 residues. Germline CDR1 reads KGHDR; CDR2 reads SFDVKD. The CDR3 protein is CATSASNQPQYF. In nucleotides, the CDR3 is TGTGCCACCAGTGCCAGCAATCAGCCCCAGTACTTC.

This chain uses TRBV9 with TRBJ2-7; D gene ambiguous. The CDR3 covers 15 residues. Looked up from germline, CDR1 is SGDLS and CDR2 is YYNGEE. The V and J ends lost 4 bases and 2 bases respectively, with 16 bases between them. CDR3 in DNA: TGTGCCAGCAGCTCCCGTCCTGCCCCTCCCTACGAGCAGTACTTC. Translation gives CASSSRPAPPYEQYF.

This chain links TRBV2 with TRBJ2-7; D is ambiguous. CDR3 length: 12 amino acids. CDR1 and CDR2 (germline): SNHLY, FYNNEI. Trimming stripped 6 bases from V and 4 bases from J, with 10 bases between. The CDR3 bases are TGTGCCAGCAGCCGGCACCCTTACGAGCAGTACTTC. This codes for CASSRHPYEQYF.

On this clonotype: Just one base apart from a much larger clone, this may be a read error. The V and J genes are TRBV7-3 and TRBJ2-5; maybe TRBD2 (6 bases). The CDR3 runs 15 residues. CDR1 SGHTA and CDR2 FQGTGA come from the germline V gene. For the CDR3, the DNA is TGTGCCAGCAGCTTGGGTTCGGGGGTACAAGGGACCCAGTACTTC. It translates to CASSLGSGVQGTQYF. Together with reference TRBV7-3 and TRBJ2-5, the CDR3 gives the full variable domain: GAGVSQTPSNKVTEKGKYVELRCDPISGHTALYWYRQSLGQGPEFLIYFQGTGAADDSGLPNDRFFAVRPEGSVSTLKIQRTERGDSAVYLCASSLGSGVQGTQYFGPGTRLLVL.

This clonotype was recorded many times. Possible read error: a much larger clone is one base away. The gene calls are TRBV2 and TRBJ1-1; D uncertain. The CDR3 is made up of 11 amino acids. Germline V gene data show CDR1 as SNHLY and CDR2 as FYNNEI. V was clipped by 4 bases and J by 0 bases, with 0 bases between them. The CDR3 loop is CASSVNTEAFF. Here the CDR3 DNA reads TGTGCCAGCAGTGTGAACACTGAAGCTTTCTTT.

This rearrangement joins TRBV9 to TRBJ1-2, with unresolved D. Germline CDR1 reads SGDLS; CDR2 reads YYNGEE. V lost 3 bases, J lost 8 bases, and 14 bases lay in between. This CDR3 comprises 13 residues. The CDR3 is CASSGPGMGGYTF. The CDR3 DNA reads as TGTGCCAGCAGCGGACCCGGGATGGGCGGCTACACCTTC.

The table lists this clonotype with many counts. The chain carries TRBV20-1 and TRBJ1-1; no clear D gene. V lost 3 bases, J lost 8 bases, and 16 bases lay in between. The CDR3 is 13 amino acids. CDR1 is DFQATT and CDR2 is SNEGSKA in the germline V gene (reference sequence). The CDR3 coding sequence is TGCAGTGCTAGTGTCGGAACCCATCGGGAAGCTTTCTTT. The encoded protein is CSASVGTHREAFF.

The gene calls are TRBV12-3 or TRBV12-4 and TRBJ2-5; 9 bases fit TRBD2. The CDR3 is 16 amino acids. Trimming cost V 2 bases and J 3 bases; bases outside gene matches: 7. CDR3 DNA: TGTGCCAGCAGTTTAAGCGGGGGGCCCTCGAAAGAGACCCAGTACTTC. Translating it yields CASSLSGGPSKETQYF.

The CDR3, as DNA: TGTGCCATCTCTCCCCAGGGGGCTGGGGCCAACGTCCTGACTTTC. Protein: CAISPQGAGANVLTF. The rearrangement joins TRBV10-3 to TRBJ2-6; 7 bases are shared with TRBD1. V shed 8 bases and J 2 bases; nucleotides not matched to a gene: 6. The CDR3 extends over 15 amino acids. Germline V lookup: CDR1 ENHRY, CDR2 SYGVKD.

Details on this clonotype: Possible read error: a much larger clone is one base away. The V gene is TRBV9, the J gene TRBJ1-6, with D hard to call. The CDR3 has 15 amino acids. The germline gives CDR1 SGDLS, CDR2 YYNGEE. Trimming took 0 bases from V and 4 from J, leaving 8 bases between them. The CDR3, as DNA: TGTGCCAGCAGCGTAGCTGGCAGATATAATTCACCCCTCCACTTT. Translated: CASSVAGRYNSPLHF.

CDR3 in DNA: TGCAAGACAGAGATTAGCGGGGGTCAAGAGACCCAGTACTTC. Its translation is CKTEISGGQETQYF. This chain joins TRBV20-1 and TRBJ2-5; TRBD2 agrees at 9 bases. This CDR3 has 14 amino acids. Germline CDR1 is DFQATT and CDR2 is SNEGSKA (reference sequence).

This clonotype was seen ten or more times. V is TRBV9 and J is TRBJ2-2; no clear D. CDR1 is SGDLS and CDR2 is YYNGEE in the germline V gene. The CDR3 has 15 amino acids. The V gene lost 0 bases and the J gene lost 1 base, with 7 bases spanning the gap. The CDR3 here is CASSVAGENTGELFF. In nucleotides, the CDR3 is TGTGCCAGCAGCGTAGCCGGCGAGAACACCGGGGAGCTGTTTTTT.

This clonotype showed up just a few times. V gene TRBV5-1 combines with J gene TRBJ1-3, with D possibly matching TRBD1 (6 bases). The CDR3 has 15 residues. CDR1 SGHRS and CDR2 YFSETQ come from the germline V gene. Trimming removed 4 bases at V and 0 bases at J, with 11 bases between. CDR3: CASSRDISSGNTIYF. CDR3 DNA sequence: TGCGCCAGCAGCCGGGACATCAGCTCTGGAAACACCATATATTTT.

V gene TRBV2 combines with J gene TRBJ1-2; D is ambiguous. The CDR3 spans 15 residues. V was clipped by 6 bases and J by 8 bases, with 22 bases between them. In germline, CDR1 is SNHLY, CDR2 FYNNEI. This chain's CDR3 is CASSSPGSLFGGYTF. CDR3 sequence (DNA): TGTGCCAGCAGCTCTCCCGGGTCTCTGTTCGGCGGCTACACCTTC.

CDR3 loop: CSVEDGEKLFF. The DNA for the CDR3 is TGCAGCGTTGAAGATGGGGAAAAACTGTTTTTT. The gene calls are TRBV29-1 and TRBJ1-4; D gene ambiguous. The CDR3 consists of 11 residues. V lost 0 bases to trimming and J lost 8 bases, with 4 bases between them. Germline V gene lookup returns CDR1 SQVTM and CDR2 ANQGSEA.

With respect to this clonotype: A junction end diverges from the germline sequence, so it may reflect a read error. The chain recombines TRBV7-2 with TRBJ2-5; either TRBD1 or TRBD2 may supply D (6 bases each). The CDR3 runs 15 residues. The germline gives CDR1 SGHTA, CDR2 FQGNSA. Here the CDR3 DNA reads TGCGCCAGCAGCCAAGGGGGGCAAAATCAAGAGACCCAGTACTTC. Translating gives CASSQGGQNQETQYF.

This clonotype has only a few counts. The chain joins TRBV6-6 to TRBJ1-1; no firm D call. CDR3 length equals 14 residues. CDR1 is MNHNY, CDR2 SVGAGI, per germline (reference sequence). The V end was cut by 0 bases, the J end by 3 bases, with 8 bases between. CDR3 DNA sequence: TGTGCCAGCAGTTACTCGTCGGGGTACACTGAAGCTTTCTTT. Translated: CASSYSSGYTEAFF.

The chain joins TRBV20-1 to TRBJ1-1, with D perhaps TRBD1 (5 bases). Per germline, CDR1 DFQATT and CDR2 SNEGSKA (reference sequence). The CDR3 is 13 amino acids. Trimming removed 0 bases at V and 0 bases at J, with 5 bases between. As DNA, the CDR3 is TGCAGTGCTAGAGAGGACATGAACACTGAAGCTTTCTTT. Its translation: CSAREDMNTEAFF.

V is TRBV20-1 and J is TRBJ2-7; 7 nucleotides agree with TRBD2. The CDR3 has 16 amino acids. Germline lookup yields CDR1 DFQATT and CDR2 SNEGSKA (reference sequence). V was clipped by 5 bases and J by 6 bases; unmatched bases: 19. The CDR3 DNA reads as TGCAGTGCTCTGAAACTGCCCCAGGGAGGGGTGAGCGAGCAGTACTTC. It translates to CSALKLPQGGVSEQYF.

The chain has TRBV20-1 and TRBJ2-7, with D perhaps matching TRBD2 (5 bases). Trimming removed 2 bases at V and 3 bases at J, with 17 bases between. CDR3 length equals 15 residues. Germline V gene lookup returns CDR1 DFQATT and CDR2 SNEGSKA (reference sequence). The CDR3 protein is CSARLNSGSGYEQYF. CDR3 nucleotides: TGCAGTGCTAGACTGAACAGCGGTAGTGGCTACGAGCAGTACTTC.

This chain connects TRBV7-9 to TRBJ1-5; unclear D gene. CDR1 and CDR2 from the germline V gene are SEHNR and FQNEAQ (reference sequence). The CDR3 has 12 amino acids. V dropped 6 bases and J dropped 9 bases, with 12 bases sitting between them. This CDR3 is CASSGGSLPQHF. The CDR3 nucleotides read TGTGCCAGCAGTGGAGGGTCTTTGCCCCAGCATTTT.